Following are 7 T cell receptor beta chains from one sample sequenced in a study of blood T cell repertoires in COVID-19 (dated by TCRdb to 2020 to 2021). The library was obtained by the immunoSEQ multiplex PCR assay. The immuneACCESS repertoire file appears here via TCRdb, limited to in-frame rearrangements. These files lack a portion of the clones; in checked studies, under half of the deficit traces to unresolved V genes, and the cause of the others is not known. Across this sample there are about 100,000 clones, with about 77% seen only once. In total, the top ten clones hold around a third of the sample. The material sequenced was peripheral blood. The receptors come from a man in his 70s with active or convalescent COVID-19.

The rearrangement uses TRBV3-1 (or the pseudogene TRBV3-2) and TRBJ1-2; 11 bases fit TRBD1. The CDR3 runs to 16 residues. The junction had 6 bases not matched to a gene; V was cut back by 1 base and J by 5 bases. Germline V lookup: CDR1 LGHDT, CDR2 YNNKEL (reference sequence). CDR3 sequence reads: CASSQGTGGAPYGYTF. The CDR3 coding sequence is TGTGCCAGCAGCCAAGGGACAGGGGGCGCGCCGTATGGCTACACCTTC.

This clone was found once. The CDR3: CASSLNGKNTEAFF. CDR3 bases: TGCGCCAGCAGCTTGAACGGGAAGAACACTGAAGCTTTCTTT. The rearrangement uses TRBV5-1 and TRBJ1-1; D is ambiguous. The length of the CDR3 is 14 residues. Trimming removed 1 base at V and 1 base at J, with 8 bases between. Germline CDR1 SGHRS, CDR2 YFSETQ.

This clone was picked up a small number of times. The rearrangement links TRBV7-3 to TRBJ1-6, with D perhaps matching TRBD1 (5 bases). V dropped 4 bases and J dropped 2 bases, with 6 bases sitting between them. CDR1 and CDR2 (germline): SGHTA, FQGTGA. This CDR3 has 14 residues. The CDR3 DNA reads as TGTGCCAGCAGCTCAGGGCCCTATAATTCACCCCTCCACTTT. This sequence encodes CASSSGPYNSPLHF.

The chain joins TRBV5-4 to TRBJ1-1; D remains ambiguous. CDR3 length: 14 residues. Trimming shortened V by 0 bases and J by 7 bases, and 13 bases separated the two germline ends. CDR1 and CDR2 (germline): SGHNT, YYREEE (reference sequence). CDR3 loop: CASSLGRFRGEAFF. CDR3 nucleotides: TGTGCCAGCAGCTTGGGGCGATTCCGGGGTGAAGCTTTCTTT.

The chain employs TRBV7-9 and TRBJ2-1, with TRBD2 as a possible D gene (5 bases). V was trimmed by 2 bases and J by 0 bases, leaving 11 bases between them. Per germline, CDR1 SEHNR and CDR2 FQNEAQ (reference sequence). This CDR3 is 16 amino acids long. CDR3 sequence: CASSLLPGNSYNEQFF. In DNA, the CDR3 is TGTGCCAGCAGCTTACTCCCGGGGAACTCCTACAATGAGCAGTTCTTC.

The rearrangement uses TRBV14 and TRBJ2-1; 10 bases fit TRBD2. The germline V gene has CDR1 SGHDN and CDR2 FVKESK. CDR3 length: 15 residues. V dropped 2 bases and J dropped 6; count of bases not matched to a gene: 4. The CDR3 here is CASSQSSGGTNEQFF. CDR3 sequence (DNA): TGTGCCAGCAGCCAAAGTAGCGGGGGGACCAATGAGCAGTTCTTC. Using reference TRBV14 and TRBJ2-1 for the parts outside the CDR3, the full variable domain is EAGVTQFPSHSVIEKGQTVTLRCDPISGHDNLYWYRRVMGKEIKFLLHFVKESKQDESGMPNNRFLAERTGGTYSTLKVQPAELEDSGVYFCASSQSSGGTNEQFFGPGTRLTVL.

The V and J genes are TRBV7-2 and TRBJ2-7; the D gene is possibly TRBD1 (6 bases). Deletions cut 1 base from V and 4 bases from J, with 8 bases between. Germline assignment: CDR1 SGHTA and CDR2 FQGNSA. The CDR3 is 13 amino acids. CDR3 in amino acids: CASSLGGGYEQYF. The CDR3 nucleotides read TGTGCCAGCAGCTTAGGAGGGGGATACGAGCAGTACTTC.